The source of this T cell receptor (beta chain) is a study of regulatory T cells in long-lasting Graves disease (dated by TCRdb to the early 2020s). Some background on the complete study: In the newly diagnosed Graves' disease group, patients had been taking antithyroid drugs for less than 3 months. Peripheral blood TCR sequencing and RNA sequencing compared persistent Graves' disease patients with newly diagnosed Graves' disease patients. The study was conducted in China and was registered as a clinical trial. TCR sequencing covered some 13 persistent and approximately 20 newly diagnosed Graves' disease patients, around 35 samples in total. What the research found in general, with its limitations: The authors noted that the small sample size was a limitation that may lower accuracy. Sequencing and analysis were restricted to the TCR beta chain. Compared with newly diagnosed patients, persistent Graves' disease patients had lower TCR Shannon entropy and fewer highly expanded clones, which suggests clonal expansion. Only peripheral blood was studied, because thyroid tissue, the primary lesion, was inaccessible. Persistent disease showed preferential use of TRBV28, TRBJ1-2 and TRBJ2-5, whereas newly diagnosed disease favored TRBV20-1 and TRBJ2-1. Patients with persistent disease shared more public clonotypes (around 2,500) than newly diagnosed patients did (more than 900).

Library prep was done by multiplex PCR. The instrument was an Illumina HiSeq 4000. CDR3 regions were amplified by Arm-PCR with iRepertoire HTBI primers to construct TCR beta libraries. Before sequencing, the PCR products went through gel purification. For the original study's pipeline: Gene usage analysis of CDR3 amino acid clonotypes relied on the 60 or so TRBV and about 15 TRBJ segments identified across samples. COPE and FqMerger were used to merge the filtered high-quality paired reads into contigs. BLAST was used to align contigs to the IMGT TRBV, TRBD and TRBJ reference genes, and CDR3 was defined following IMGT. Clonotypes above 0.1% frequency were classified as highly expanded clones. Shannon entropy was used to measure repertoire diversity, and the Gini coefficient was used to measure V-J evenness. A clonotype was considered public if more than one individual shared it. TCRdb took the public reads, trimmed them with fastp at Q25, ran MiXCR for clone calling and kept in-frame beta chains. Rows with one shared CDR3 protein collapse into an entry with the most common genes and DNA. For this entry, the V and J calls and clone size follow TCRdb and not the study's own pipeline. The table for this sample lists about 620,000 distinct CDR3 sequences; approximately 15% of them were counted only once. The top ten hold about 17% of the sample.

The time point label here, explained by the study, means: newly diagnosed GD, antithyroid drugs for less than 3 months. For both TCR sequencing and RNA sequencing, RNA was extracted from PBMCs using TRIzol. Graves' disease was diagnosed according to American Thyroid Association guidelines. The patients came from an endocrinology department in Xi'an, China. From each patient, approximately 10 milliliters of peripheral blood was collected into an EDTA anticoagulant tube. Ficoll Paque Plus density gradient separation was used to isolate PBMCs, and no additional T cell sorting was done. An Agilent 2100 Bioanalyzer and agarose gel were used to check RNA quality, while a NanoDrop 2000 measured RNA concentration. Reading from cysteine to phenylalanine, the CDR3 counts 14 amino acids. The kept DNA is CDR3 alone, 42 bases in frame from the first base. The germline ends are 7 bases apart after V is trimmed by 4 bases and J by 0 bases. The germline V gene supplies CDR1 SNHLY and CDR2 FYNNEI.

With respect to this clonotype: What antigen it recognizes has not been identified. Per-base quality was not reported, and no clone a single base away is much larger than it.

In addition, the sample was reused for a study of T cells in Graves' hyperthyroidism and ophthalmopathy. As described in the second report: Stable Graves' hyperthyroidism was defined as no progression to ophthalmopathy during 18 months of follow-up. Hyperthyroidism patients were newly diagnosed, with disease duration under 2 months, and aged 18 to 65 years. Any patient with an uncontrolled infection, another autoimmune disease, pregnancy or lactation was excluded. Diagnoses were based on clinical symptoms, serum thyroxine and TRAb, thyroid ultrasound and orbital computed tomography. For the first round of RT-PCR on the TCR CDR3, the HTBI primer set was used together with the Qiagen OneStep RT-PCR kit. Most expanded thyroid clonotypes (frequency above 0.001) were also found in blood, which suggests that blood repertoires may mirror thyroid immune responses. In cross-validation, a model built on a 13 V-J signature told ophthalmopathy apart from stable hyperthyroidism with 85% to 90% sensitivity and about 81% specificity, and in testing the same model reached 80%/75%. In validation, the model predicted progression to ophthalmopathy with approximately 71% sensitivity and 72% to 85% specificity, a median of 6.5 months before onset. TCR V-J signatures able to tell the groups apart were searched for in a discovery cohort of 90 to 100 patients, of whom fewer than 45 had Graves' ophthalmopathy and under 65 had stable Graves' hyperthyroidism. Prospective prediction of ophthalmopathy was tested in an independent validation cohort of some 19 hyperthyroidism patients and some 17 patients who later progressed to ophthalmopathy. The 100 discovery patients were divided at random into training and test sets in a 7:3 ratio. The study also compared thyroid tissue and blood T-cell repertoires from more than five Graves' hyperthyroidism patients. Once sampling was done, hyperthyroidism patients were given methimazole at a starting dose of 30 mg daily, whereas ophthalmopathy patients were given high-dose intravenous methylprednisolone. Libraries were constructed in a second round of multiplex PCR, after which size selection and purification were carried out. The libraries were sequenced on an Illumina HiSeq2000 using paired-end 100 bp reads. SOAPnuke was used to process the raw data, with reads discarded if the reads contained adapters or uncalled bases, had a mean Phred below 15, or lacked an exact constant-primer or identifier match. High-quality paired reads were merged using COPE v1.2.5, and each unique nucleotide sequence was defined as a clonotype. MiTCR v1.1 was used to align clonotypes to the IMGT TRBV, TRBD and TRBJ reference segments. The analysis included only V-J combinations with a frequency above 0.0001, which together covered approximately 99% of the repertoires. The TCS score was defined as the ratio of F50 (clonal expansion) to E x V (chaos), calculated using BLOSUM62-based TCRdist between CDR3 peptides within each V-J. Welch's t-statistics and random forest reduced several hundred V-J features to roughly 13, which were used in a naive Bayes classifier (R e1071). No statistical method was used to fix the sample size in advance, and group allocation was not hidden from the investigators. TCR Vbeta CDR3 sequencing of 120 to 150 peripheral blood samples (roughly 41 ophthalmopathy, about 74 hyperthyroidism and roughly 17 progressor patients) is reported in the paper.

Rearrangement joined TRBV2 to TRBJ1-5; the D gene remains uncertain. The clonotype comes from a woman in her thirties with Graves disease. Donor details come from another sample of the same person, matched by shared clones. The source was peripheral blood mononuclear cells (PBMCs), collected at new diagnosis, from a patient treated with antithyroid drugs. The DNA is TGTGCCAGCAGTGGGATATATAGCAATCAGCCCCAGCATTTT. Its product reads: CASSGIYSNQPQHF. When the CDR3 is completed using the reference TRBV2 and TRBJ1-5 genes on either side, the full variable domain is EPEVTQTPSHQVTQMGQEVILRCVPISNHLYFYWYRQILGQKVEFLVSFYNNEISEKSEIFDDQFSVERPDGSNFTLKIRSTKLEDSAMYFCASSGIYSNQPQHFGDGTRLSIL.